The 3 T cell receptor beta chains below were found in one sample sequenced in a study. TCRdb used MiXCR to reprocess the RT-PCR reads, holding one entry per CDR3 protein. The table includes about 680,000 distinct CDR3 sequences, 14% detected once. Sample: memory CD4+ T cells from blood. The receptors originated from a female donor in good health, serving as a healthy control.

Only a few counts were recorded for this clonotype. The rearrangement links TRBV25-1 to TRBJ1-5; a weak D match, TRBD1 (5 bases). The CDR3 is made up of 16 amino acids. Germline loops: CDR1 MGHDK, CDR2 SYGVNS. V lost 3 bases and J 4 bases, leaving 16 bases between the germline ends. In nucleotides, the CDR3 is TGTGCCAGCAGTGACGGGGGAAGGGGTCGAAATCAGCCCCAGCATTTT. Its protein product is CASSDGGRGRNQPQHF.

The chain uses TRBV9 and TRBJ2-7; 7 bases are a match to TRBD1. The germline gives CDR1 SGDLS, CDR2 YYNGEE. The CDR3 totals 14 residues. V dropped 3 bases and J dropped 7; count of bases not matched to a gene: 10. CDR3 DNA: TGTGCCAGCAGCGCGGGACAGCCTCTTCGGGAGCAGTACTTC. Protein product: CASSAGQPLREQYF.

The rearrangement links TRBV15 to TRBJ2-3, with a weak D call TRBD1 (6 bases). Germline V gene data show CDR1 as LNHNV and CDR2 as YYDKDF (reference sequence). The CDR3 runs to 15 residues. V was trimmed by 4 bases and J by 1 base, leaving 12 bases between them. The CDR3 DNA sequence: TGTGCCACCAGCATTAGCAGGGGAGGCACAGATACGCAGTATTTT. As protein: CATSISRGGTDTQYF. The variable domain in full, completed from reference TRBV15 and TRBJ2-3, reads DAMVIQNPRYQVTQFGKPVTLSCSQTLNHNVMYWYQQKSSQAPKLLFHYYDKDFNNEADTPDNFQSRRPNTSFCFLDIRSPGLGDTAMYLCATSISRGGTDTQYFGPGTRLTVL.